This T cell receptor (beta chain) originates from a study of T cell repertoires in cytomegalovirus infection (dated by TCRdb to the late 2010s). In terms of the full investigation: Peptide stimulations targeted recently identified HLA-C-restricted CMV epitopes, whose presentation resists viral immunomodulation, together with well-studied HLA-B-restricted epitopes. The HLA type of each donor mattered for the analysis, because public TCR beta signatures pointed to carriage of CMV infection along with the matching HLA type. What the work shows at the level of the full study, not this receptor alone: Carriers of CMV infection plus the relevant HLA type were discriminated by the cumulative frequency of public TCR beta family members in the study cohort and in an independent 352-donor cohort. The ex vivo response was dominated by HLA-C-restricted CMV-specific TCR beta clonotypes, which also provided the single most frequent clonotype in two of eight donors.

Trimming at the junction amounts to 7 bases on V and 5 bases on J, and the germline ends lie 15 bases apart. The CDR3, cysteine through phenylalanine, is 14 amino acids long. The entry retains the CDR3 DNA only, 42 bases that are in frame from base 1. The germline V gene provides CDR1 MNHEY and CDR2 SVGEGT. Remarks on this clonotype: No cognate antigen has been identified for it. One base away there is no much larger clone; base qualities are not given.

Read against the paper, the sample's treatment or condition label means: in vitro stimulation with specific CMV peptide epitopes to enrich CMV-specific T cells. Sequencing was carried out with an Illumina HiSeq 1500. TCRdb applied fastp at Q25 and MiXCR to the public reads, then kept only in-frame beta chains. Every distinct CDR3 protein forms one entry, paired with its most common genes and DNA. The sample data list about 770,000 distinct CDR3 sequences, and 29% of these were observed just once. The ten largest clones add up to approximately 14% of the sample. The receptor comes from a human donor in good health (CMV status not recorded). Some clones in this sample may be carry-over from other donors' samples. Recombination joined TRBV6-2 or TRBV6-3 with TRBJ2-1; TRBD2 is a possible D gene, resting on 6 matching bases. Sequencing was performed on cultured CD8+ T cells from PBMCs, taken from culture after CMV antigen stimulation. This receptor carries the CDR3 CASTYWGDHNEQFF. The nucleotide sequence is TGTGCCAGCACCTACTGGGGGGATCACAATGAGCAGTTCTTC.